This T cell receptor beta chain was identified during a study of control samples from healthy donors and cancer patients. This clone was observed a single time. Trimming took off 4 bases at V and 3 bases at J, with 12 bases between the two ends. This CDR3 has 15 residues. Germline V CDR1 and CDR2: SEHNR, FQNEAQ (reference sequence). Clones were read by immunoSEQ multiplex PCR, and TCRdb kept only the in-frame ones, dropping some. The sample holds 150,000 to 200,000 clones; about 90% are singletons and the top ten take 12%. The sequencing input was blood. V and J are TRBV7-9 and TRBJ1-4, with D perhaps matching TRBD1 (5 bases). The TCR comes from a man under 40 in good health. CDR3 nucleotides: TGTGCCAGCAGCTCACTCGGGGGAGCTAATGAAAAACTGTTTTTT. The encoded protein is CASSSLGGANEKLFF.